This T cell receptor (beta chain) was recorded in a study of cytotoxic CD8 clonotypes in ibrutinib-treated CLL. Overall study: Among patients, around 25 responded partially and 2 completely; 14 then stayed remitted and 12 progressed after median about 68 months.

Using immunoSEQ multiplex PCR, the repertoire was profiled, and TCRdb retains in-frame clones only, with some absent. Seen here are approximately 210,000 clones, over 60% observed once, and the top ten hold 13%. To note about this clone: Antigen: not known.

CDR1 and CDR2 (germline): SGHRS, YFSETQ. The CDR3 has 13 amino acids. The ends were cut back, 1 base at V and 4 bases at J, with 8 bases in the middle. Study-wide results and caveats: Stable or contracted on treatment, public clonotypes were also uncommon. At ibrutinib response, clonality increased, and at progression it declined back toward baseline.

This sample comprised PBMCs, obtained after 24 months of ibrutinib treatment. The chain combines TRBV5-1 with TRBJ1-1; D is uncertain. The receptor was isolated from a human donor with chronic lymphocytic leukemia. The CDR3 spells CASSLSLGTEAFF. The CDR3 DNA reads as TGCGCCAGCAGCTTGAGTCTGGGCACTGAAGCTTTCTTT.